These T cell receptor beta chains were read from a single sample in a study of PD-1 blockade in mismatch repair-deficient tumors. This table comes from immunoSEQ multiplex PCR, and its TCRdb copy is limited to in-frame clones, with some not included. Of around 120,000 clones in the sample, about 85% were seen once. The material was peripheral blood, obtained 44 weeks after starting pembrolizumab. The receptors originated from an adult with mismatch repair-deficient cancer. CDR3s include the opening cysteine and the closing phenylalanine or tryptophan. Each record gives: D gene, J gene, V gene, clone size, CDR3 DNA, CDR3 protein. A D gene is named only where the DNA matches it firmly. Rows may omit the clone size; those that give it use once, few, many or a size class.

.,TRBJ2-1,TRBV9,.,TGTGCCAGCAGCGTATCCCTAGTACGGGATGAGCAGTTCTTC,CASSVSLVRDEQFF
.,TRBJ2-2,TRBV7-9,once,TGTGCCAGCAGCCGGGGACAGAACACCGGGGAGCTGTTTTTT,CASSRGQNTGELFF
.,TRBJ2-7,TRBV7-2,.,TGTGCCAGCAGCTTATTACTGGGCTACGAGCAGTACTTC,CASSLLLGYEQYF
TRBD1,TRBJ1-1,TRBV27,.,TGTGCCAGCAGTTTAGGGTCAGGGGGCTACACTGAAGCTTTCTTT,CASSLGSGGYTEAFF
.,TRBJ1-1,TRBV7-9,.,TGTGCCAGCAGCCCTAATGGCCAGATGAACACTGAAGCTTTCTTT,CASSPNGQMNTEAFF
.,TRBJ2-2,TRBV7-9,.,TGTGCCAGCAGCCCTCGATACACCGGGGAGCTGTTTTTT,CASSPRYTGELFF
TRBD2,TRBJ2-1,TRBV4-3,.,TGCGCCAGCAGCCACGCCCTAGCGGGATTCTACAATGAGCAGTTCTTC,CASSHALAGFYNEQFF
TRBD1,TRBJ2-6,TRBV18,.,TGTGCCAGCTCACCAAGTGGGACAGGAGCCTCTGGGGCCAACGTCCTGACTTTC,CASSPSGTGASGANVLTF
.,TRBJ2-2,TRBV19,.,TGTGCCAGTAGTATAGTTCACCCCCCCGGGGAGCTGTTTTTT,CASSIVHPPGELFF
TRBD1,TRBJ2-7,TRBV27,.,TGTGCCAGCAGTTTATACGCCGGACAGGGCGCCGAGCAGTACTTC,CASSLYAGQGAEQYF
.,TRBJ2-7,TRBV27,.,TGTGCCAGCAGTCCGAGGACAGAAGACAGCGAGCAGTACTTC,CASSPRTEDSEQYF
.,TRBJ2-5,TRBV5-6,.,TGTGCCAGCAGCTTCAAACAGGCTAAAGAGACCCAGTACTTC,CASSFKQAKETQYF
.,TRBJ2-2,TRBV5-1,.,TGCGCCAGCAGCTTGTCGACAGTTGCCGGGGAGCTGTTTTTT,CASSLSTVAGELFF
.,TRBJ2-7,TRBV19,once,TGTGCCAGTAGTATGGGGACCTCCGAGCAGTACTTC,CASSMGTSEQYF
.,TRBJ2-6,TRBV19,.,TGTGCCAGTAGGGACGGCTCTGGGGCCAACGTCCTGACTTTC,CASRDGSGANVLTF
.,TRBJ1-2,TRBV7-8,few,TGTGCCAGCAGCTTATTCGATCCGGACAGAGTTAACTATGGCTACACCTTC,CASSLFDPDRVNYGYTF
TRBD1,TRBJ2-2,TRBV6-1,once,TGTGCCAGCAGTGTGACAGGGGGCACCGGGGAGCTGTTTTTT,CASSVTGGTGELFF
.,TRBJ2-7,TRBV27,few,TGTGCCAGCAGCAAGGGGCTATCCTACGAGCAGTACTTC,CASSKGLSYEQYF
.,TRBJ2-1,TRBV5-1,.,TGCGCCAGCAGGCTGACTACCTATATTGCGAATGAGCAGTTCTTC,CASRLTTYIANEQFF
.,TRBJ2-5,TRBV6-5,.,TGTGCCAGCAGTTACTCACCGGGACGTCCACAAGAGACCCAGTACTTC,CASSYSPGRPQETQYF
.,TRBJ1-4,TRBV5-3,.,TGTATGGGGGCAAGGGGACATGAAAAACTGTTTTTT,CMGARGHEKLFF
.,TRBJ1-4,TRBV29-1,.,TGCAGTGTCTCTTCAGGGGCGCACCGTCGGATAGAAAAACTGTTTTTT,CSVSSGAHRRIEKLFF
.,TRBJ1-1,TRBV11-3,.,TGTGCCAGCAGCTTGGTGGACAGATCCTACACTGAAGCTTTCTTT,CASSLVDRSYTEAFF
TRBD1,TRBJ2-3,TRBV13,.,TGTGCCAGCAGCCCGCAAACCGGGACAGGGGGCGAAGATACGCAGTATTTT,CASSPQTGTGGEDTQYF
.,TRBJ1-5,TRBV6-6,.,TGTGCCAGCAGTCACCTCGCCATGCGGCCTCAGCATTTT,CASSHLAMRPQHF
TRBD1,TRBJ2-3,TRBV2,.,TGTGCCAGCAGTGCCGAGACAGGGATCTCAGATACGCAGTATTTT,CASSAETGISDTQYF
TRBD1,TRBJ2-5,TRBV28,.,TGTGCCAGCAGACTCCCGGACAGGGAAGAGACCCAGTACTTC,CASRLPDREETQYF
.,TRBJ2-1,TRBV5-1,.,TGCGCCAGCAGCTTGGGACTACAAGAGCAGTTCTTC,CASSLGLQEQFF
.,TRBJ2-7,TRBV27,.,TGTGCCAGCAGTCCCCTTGGATATAGCTCCTACGAGCAGTACTTC,CASSPLGYSSYEQYF
.,TRBJ1-2,TRBV29-1,few,TGCAGCGTTGAAGGGGTTGGCTACACCTTC,CSVEGVGYTF
.,TRBJ1-1,TRBV4-1,.,TGCGCCAGCAGCCAGCTCGGTTTGGGAAGCGACACTGAAGCTTTCTTT,CASSQLGLGSDTEAFF
.,TRBJ2-5,TRBV7-2,.,TGTGCCAGCAGCACCTCAGGGCGGGAGACCCAGTACTTC,CASSTSGRETQYF
.,TRBJ2-2,TRBV5-1,.,TGCGCCAGCAGCTTGAGACAAGGGCCCGGGGAGCTGTTTTTT,CASSLRQGPGELFF
TRBD1,TRBJ1-2,TRBV4-3,.,TGCGCCAGCAGCCCGACCTTAACACAGGGGGATGGCTATGGCTACACCTTC,CASSPTLTQGDGYGYTF
TRBD2,TRBJ2-5,TRBV28,.,TGTGCCAGCAGTCACCCAAGCGGGAGTGAGACCCAGTACTTC,CASSHPSGSETQYF
.,TRBJ2-5,TRBV11-3,.,TGTGCCAGCAGCTTAGAACGTAGCCACAGGGACCAAGAGACCCAGTACTTC,CASSLERSHRDQETQYF
.,TRBJ2-7,TRBV2,once,TGTGCCAGCAGTGAATCTGTAAACGAGCAGTACTTC,CASSESVNEQYF
TRBD1,TRBJ2-3,TRBV4-3,.,TGCGCCAGCAGCCAAGCTCTTGGGGGGACAGGCTGGATCACAGATACGCAGTATTTT,CASSQALGGTGWITDTQYF
.,TRBJ1-5,TRBV5-1,many,TGCGCCAGCAGCTTGGTGTCTGGGCAGCCCCAGCATTTT,CASSLVSGQPQHF
TRBD2,TRBJ2-3,TRBV30,once,TGTGCCTGGAGTGGCTCGGGAGGGCATGGAGATACGCAGTATTTT,CAWSGSGGHGDTQYF
TRBD2,TRBJ2-7,TRBV27,once,TGTGCCAGCAGTCCCGGGCGGGAGGGAACCTACGAGCAGTACTTC,CASSPGREGTYEQYF
.,TRBJ1-2,TRBV19,once,TGTGCCAGTAGTATGCTGCCCCCAATTACCACAGGTTCGAACTATGGCTACACCTTC,CASSMLPPITTGSNYGYTF
TRBD1,TRBJ1-1,TRBV7-9,.,TGTGCCAGCAGCCTTCGAGGACAGGGAATGAACACTGAAGCTTTCTTT,CASSLRGQGMNTEAFF
.,TRBJ2-1,TRBV7-3,.,TGTGCCAGCAGCTTAACGCGGGCGAGAGAGCAGTTCTTC,CASSLTRAREQFF
.,TRBJ2-7,TRBV11-3,.,TGTGCCAGCAGCTTTCCCGAGGGGGAAGAGCAGTACTTC,CASSFPEGEEQYF
.,TRBJ2-5,TRBV18,.,TGTGCCAGCTCACCAAGGGCAGATCAAGAGACCCAGTACTTC,CASSPRADQETQYF
TRBD1,TRBJ1-5,TRBV5-8,few,TGTGCCAGCACCTACGGCACAGGGGCGGGGCAGCCCCAGCATTTT,CASTYGTGAGQPQHF
.,TRBJ1-1,TRBV25-1,.,TGTGCCAGCAGTGAACTTTCAGGGGCGAAGGCAGCTTTCTTT,CASSELSGAKAAFF
TRBD2,TRBJ2-1,TRBV2,.,TGTGCCAGCAAAACTAGCGGGATGGGTGAGCAGTTCTTC,CASKTSGMGEQFF
.,TRBJ2-5,TRBV5-4,.,TGTGCCAGCAGCTTGGGCGGTCAAGAGACCCAGTACTTC,CASSLGGQETQYF